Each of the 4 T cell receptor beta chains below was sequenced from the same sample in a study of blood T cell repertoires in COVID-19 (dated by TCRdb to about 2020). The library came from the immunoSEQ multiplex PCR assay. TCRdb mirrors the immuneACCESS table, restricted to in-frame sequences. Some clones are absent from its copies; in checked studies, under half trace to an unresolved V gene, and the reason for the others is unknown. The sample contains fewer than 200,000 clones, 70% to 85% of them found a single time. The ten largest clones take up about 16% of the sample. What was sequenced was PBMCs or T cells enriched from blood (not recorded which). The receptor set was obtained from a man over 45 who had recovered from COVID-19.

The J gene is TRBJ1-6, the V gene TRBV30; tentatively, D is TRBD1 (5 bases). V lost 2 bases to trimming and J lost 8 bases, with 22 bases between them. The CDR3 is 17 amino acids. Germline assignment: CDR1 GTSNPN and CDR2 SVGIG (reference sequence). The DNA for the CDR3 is TGTGCCTGGAGTTCGAGCCGCCTAGGGGTTTCGGATTCACCCCTCCACTTT. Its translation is CAWSSSRLGVSDSPLHF.

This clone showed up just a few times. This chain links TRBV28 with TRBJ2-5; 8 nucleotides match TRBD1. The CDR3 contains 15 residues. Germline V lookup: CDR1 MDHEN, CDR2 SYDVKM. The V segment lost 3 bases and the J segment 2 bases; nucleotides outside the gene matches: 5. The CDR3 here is CASSFSQGAQETQYF. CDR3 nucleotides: TGTGCCAGCAGTTTTAGCCAGGGGGCTCAAGAGACCCAGTACTTC. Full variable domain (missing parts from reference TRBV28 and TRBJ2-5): DVKVTQSSRYLVKRTGEKVFLECVQDMDHENMFWYRQDPGLGLRLIYFSYDVKMKEKGDIPEGYSVSREKKERFSLILESASTNQTSMYLCASSFSQGAQETQYFGPGTRLLVL.

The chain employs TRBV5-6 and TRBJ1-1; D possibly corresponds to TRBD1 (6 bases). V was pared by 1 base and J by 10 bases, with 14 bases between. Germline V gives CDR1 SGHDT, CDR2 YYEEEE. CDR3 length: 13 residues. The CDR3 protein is CASSLTTTGIAFF. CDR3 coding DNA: TGTGCCAGCAGCTTGACCACCACAGGGATAGCTTTCTTT.

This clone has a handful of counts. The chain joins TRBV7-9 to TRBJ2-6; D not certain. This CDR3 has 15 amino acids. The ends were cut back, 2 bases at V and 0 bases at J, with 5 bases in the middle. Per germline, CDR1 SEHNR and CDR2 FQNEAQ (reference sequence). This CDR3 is CASSLHTSGANVLTF. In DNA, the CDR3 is TGTGCCAGCAGCTTACACACCTCTGGGGCCAACGTCCTGACTTTC.